This T cell receptor beta chain originates from a study of memory B cells and T cells in multiple sclerosis listed by TCRdb under 2018. Some background on the complete study: The study compared the TCR beta repertoires of autoproliferating peripheral T cells with those of brain lesion-infiltrating T cells in multiple sclerosis patients. TCR sequencing included two multiple sclerosis patients for whom either brain lesions at autopsy or brain-infiltrating cells from biopsy were available.

Using the immunoSEQ Platform, TCRbeta CDR3 regions were amplified from extracted genomic DNA. The immunoSEQ assay used multiplex PCR together with high-throughput sequencing and a bioinformatics pipeline from the vendor. Per the source publication's procedure: Non-productive sequences and CDR3s under 4 amino acids long were removed, and the clonotype frequencies in each sample were recalculated. In immunoSEQ Analyzer 2.0, shared clonotypes were identified as identical CDR3 amino acid, V gene and J gene sequences. Repertoire overlap was normalized by dividing shared clonotype counts by the product of both clone-set sizes, with the result scaled by 1000 into arbitrary units. Imported from immuneACCESS, the table was reduced by TCRdb to in-frame sequences with V and J called. These copies leave out some clones; in studies compared against another copy, an unresolved V gene accounts for under half, and the cause of the remainder is not known. V, J and clone size are taken as reported in that table, and D and trimming were inferred from the DNA itself. A total of fewer than 15,000 clones appear in this sample, roughly 86% of them only once. The leading ten clones occupy 2.8% of the sample.

Autoproliferating (CFSEdim) and non-proliferating (CFSEhi) T cell fractions were sequenced separately after stimulus-free culture of CFSE-labeled PBMCs. Altogether, 50 million to 55 million CFSE-labeled PBMCs were kept in culture for 7 days with no stimulus, after which the replicate wells were combined. Labeling of PBMCs used about 0.47 uM CFSE, and the cells were then grown in serum-free AIM-V medium with no exogenous stimuli added. PBMCs were isolated by Ficoll density gradient centrifugation and cryopreserved before use. Using a FACSAria III, live 7-AAD-negative cells were sorted, then washed with PBS and stored frozen at -80 degrees C as dry pellets. Points the paper makes about the study in general: Because clone-set sizes differed between compartments, counts of shared clonotypes were influenced and normalization was required.

About this clone itself: Its antigen is unknown. No much larger clone exists at a distance of one base, and base qualities are not known.

Material for sequencing was PBMCs from blood kept in culture. This sequence was found in a human donor with multiple sclerosis.

The sequence in DNA is TGCGCCAGCAGCCAAGGGGCCTTGCTGAACACTGAAGCTTTCTTT. Its translation is CASSQGALLNTEAFF. This chain joins TRBV4-1 to TRBJ1-1, with the D gene not clear enough to name. Trimming costs V 1 base and J 0 bases, and their ends lie 9 bases apart. The CDR3 runs 15 residues from the cysteine to the phenylalanine. The only DNA kept is the CDR3, 45 bases in frame from the first base. Looking up the germline V gene yields CDR1 MGHRA and CDR2 YSYEKL.